The sequence of this T cell receptor beta chain was determined in a study of blood T cell repertoires in COVID-19. During active infection, Seattle patients enrolled and were then monitored through disease. In the original workflow: Reference gene primers were amplified, and this amplification served to estimate nucleated cell counts. The data were produced by immunoSEQ multiplex PCR, yet TCRdb's version contains in-frame clones alone and is incomplete. That table gives V, J and clone size, and the DNA gave D and trimming. The table records more than 300,000 clones, about 87% of them present only once. V lost 5 bases and J lost 0, with 15 bases in between. Germline assignment: CDR1 SGHAT and CDR2 FQNNGV. The CDR3 totals 16 residues.

The sequenced sample consisted of peripheral blood. The origin of this receptor is a woman aged 25 to 39 with COVID-19, enrolled during active disease. The rearrangement uses TRBV11-2 and TRBJ2-3, with D possibly being TRBD1 (7 bases). CDR3 in amino acids: CASSAGQPTSTDTQYF. CDR3 nucleotide sequence: TGTGCCAGCAGCGCGGGACAGCCAACTAGCACAGATACGCAGTATTTT.